This T cell receptor beta chain was captured by sequencing in a study of PD-L1 blockade in urothelial cancer listed by TCRdb under 2017. For the wider study: Every patient began therapy at some point between 2014 and 2015 and was given atezolizumab 1,200 mg intravenously every 3 weeks. Blood samples were analyzed at 3 weeks after treatment start (second dose) and at 6 weeks after treatment start. About 90% of the roughly 30 patients were males with bladder-origin urothelial cancer, and about two thirds of the roughly 30 reported a prior smoking history. In the same patients, whole exome sequencing and RNA sequencing of pretreatment tumors were performed in addition to TCR sequencing. Patients had an ECOG performance status of 0 or 1 and had received between 0 and 3 prior chemotherapy regimens. Durable clinical benefit was achieved by nine patients but not by the remaining 20. An exploratory multi-omic analysis was conducted of the somatic, immune and clinical correlates of response to PD-L1 blockade with atezolizumab in urothelial cancer. Blood samples gave a median of about 150,000 T cells and tens of thousands of unique TCRs, with a median clonality of 0.080. Just over 28 patients had pretreatment blood TCR-seq, about 24 had at least one posttreatment blood collection, and about 24 had tumor TCR-seq. Durable clinical benefit was defined as progression-free survival longer than 6 months, and TCR features were also tested against progression-free and overall survival. TCR sequencing covered pretreatment tumor samples and matched, serially collected peripheral blood taken before and after atezolizumab treatment. Study-level results and caveats: Because the sample size was small (n of about 31) and many of the analyses were exploratory, the results are meant to be hypothesis-generating. Patients with durable benefit showed greater expansion of tumor-associated TCR clones in peripheral blood 3 weeks after starting treatment (n of about 22, p = 0.022). A pretreatment peripheral blood TCR clonality below the median was linked to improved progression-free and overall survival.

The cysteine opens and the phenylalanine closes a CDR3 of 13 amino acids. Of all the DNA, just the CDR3 is kept, 39 bases in frame from base 1. The junction carries 11 bases between V and J, which are trimmed by 3 bases and 6 bases respectively. CDR1 and CDR2, looked up from the germline V gene, are SGHAT and FQNNGV. The cohort included about 30 patients with locally advanced or metastatic urothelial carcinoma who were treated at Memorial Sloan Kettering on a trial protocol. Peripheral blood mononuclear cells were collected from each patient pretreatment and during treatment, giving between 1 and 8 total time points per patient. The Qiagen DNeasy Blood extraction kit was used to purify genomic DNA from total PBMCs and from tumor samples. PBMCs were collected pretreatment and during treatment, and were isolated and stored as previously described. To estimate absolute template abundance from read counts, synthetic TCR analog templates were spiked into each PCR. The immunoSEQ assay used bias-controlled V and J gene primers to amplify TCRbeta CDR3 regions from genomic DNA. Sequencing of rearranged TCRbeta segments was done at approximately 20X coverage. The authors' analysis ran thus. Sequencing errors were corrected by clustering, and CDR3s were annotated against IMGT so that V, D and J genes could be assigned. Only productive TCRbeta rearrangements were used in downstream analyses, excluding out-of-frame or stop-codon sequences. To compute clonality, Shannon entropy was normalized by the log of the number of unique productive sequences and then subtracted from one. Fisher's exact test with Benjamini-Hochberg correction, using a cutoff of adjusted p below 0.01, was how clones that differed between time points or between blood and tumor were identified. Not all clones reach the TCRdb copy of this immuneACCESS table, which keeps in-frame sequences only. Checked studies attribute under half of the gap to unresolved V genes and leave the rest unexplained. D and trimming were read from the DNA, whereas the V and J calls and clone size are those reported in that table. In this sample the table shows tens of thousands of clones, around 87% of which occur a single time. Together, the top ten hold 1.5% to 2% of the sample.

In regard to this clone: It has no known antigen specificity. No base qualities exist here, and no much larger clone lies one base off it.

The rearrangement joined TRBV11-2 to TRBJ1-1, with a weak D call of TRBD1 (5 bases match). This specimen was PBMCs, taken around atezolizumab (anti-PD-L1) treatment. This clonotype originated in a man in his forties or fifties with urothelial cancer. The CDR3 sequence is CASSFTQGAEAFF. The nucleotide sequence reads as follows: TGTGCCAGCAGCTTCACTCAGGGCGCTGAAGCTTTCTTT. The entire variable domain, with the stretches around the CDR3 drawn from the reference TRBV11-2 and TRBJ1-1 proteins, is EAGVAQSPRYKIIEKRQSVAFWCNPISGHATLYWYQQILGQGPKLLIQFQNNGVVDDSQLPKDRFSAERLKGVDSTLKIQPAKLEDSAVYLCASSFTQGAEAFFGQGTRLTVV.